The entry below describes one T cell receptor (beta chain). What this receptor recognizes is not known. Qualities for individual bases were not recorded, and no much larger clone is one base off. The data originate from a study of blood T cell repertoires in COVID-19 (TCRdb year 2020). Study-wide context: Samples from collaborators originated in the United States, Italy and Spain and spanned both the acute and convalescent phases of COVID-19. Where HLA class I and class II types were available, the types were taken from metadata supplied by the sample provider, not from assay-based typing. The repertoires were made available in a free public database intended to serve as a resource for research on the immune response to SARS-CoV-2. The material from the prospective study consisted of cDNA or gDNA derived from T cells, B-cell-depleted T cells, or PBMCs. A de-identified subject ID, COVID-19 status, age in years and sex were almost always included in the sample metadata. The samples were drawn from two sources: the first 160 participants of the ongoing ImmuneRACE study, and 1,000 to 1,500 subjects contributed by 6 global collaborators. Deeply sampled blood TCRbeta repertoires from subjects exposed to, actively infected with, or recovered from COVID-19 were included in the dataset.

Looking up the germline V gene yields CDR1 MNHEY and CDR2 SVGAGI. The CDR3 runs 14 amino acids, cysteine and phenylalanine included. The only DNA kept is the CDR3, 42 bases in frame from the first base. Ends trimmed: V by 6 bases, J by 0 bases; bases unmatched to a gene: 2. A second Seattle source provided samples from volunteer blood donors who had recovered from COVID-19. Each collaborating institution followed its own protocols to collect whole blood in K2EDTA tubes. For TCRbeta analysis, collaborator samples were shipped as frozen whole blood, as isolated PBMCs, or as DNA extracted from either sample type. Results the study describes overall, beyond this receptor: The quantity of clinical and demographic metadata differed by source and by participant and was supplied without curation.

TCRbeta CDR3 regions were amplified from genomic DNA using the immunoSEQ Assay, a bias-controlled multiplex PCR. On the study's bioinformatics: The number of nucleated cells in each sample was estimated from the amplification of reference gene primers within the assay. To quantify the absolute abundance of each unique TCRbeta CDR3 rearrangement, sequence reads were collapsed and filtered. For each sample, productive Simpson clonality was calculated by taking the square root of Simpson's diversity index across productive rearrangements. What TCRdb holds here is the immuneACCESS table cut down to in-frame rearrangements. Part of the clones is not present; checked against another copy, under half of the missing clones reflect an unresolved V gene, and the others are unexplained. The DNA was the basis for D and trimming; V, J and clone size are from that table. The sample profile shows around 260,000 clones; around nine tenths of them were found once. The ten largest clones capture roughly 0.92% of the sample.

Sequenced material: peripheral blood. The chain couples TRBV6-5 to TRBJ1-1; TRBD1 agrees with 9 junctional bases. The sequence was collected from a woman between 35 and 50 years old who had recovered from COVID-19. The DNA sequence reads TGTGCCAGCAGGGGGACAGGGCTGAACACTGAAGCTTTCTTT. This sequence encodes CASRGTGLNTEAFF.